What follows describes a single T cell receptor (beta chain). Its antigen is as yet unknown. The sample originates from a study of blood T cells in healthy people across ages. Study results and caveats: Estimates of total diversity, which came from one million sequenced T cells, were considered to be underestimates. When set beside aged donors, long-lived donors presented more naive CD4+ cells and higher diversity.

Next came a second PCR, run for roughly 6 to 11 cycles, which used a sample-barcoded 5' primer along with a J-beta primer mix. TCRdb reprocessed the 5' RACE reads with MiXCR, giving one entry per CDR3 protein. The sample has approximately 850,000 distinct CDR3 sequences, around 42% seen once. With 8 bases removed from V and 0 bases from J, the gap between germline ends came to 20 bases. This CDR3 region has 16 residues. Looked up from germline, CDR1 is DFQATT and CDR2 is SNEGSKA (reference sequence). J is TRBJ2-1 and V is TRBV20-1; D might be TRBD2 (5 bases). What was sequenced was blood. This receptor was taken from a man between 60 and 75 years old in good health. The CDR3 DNA sequence: TGCAGTAAGGAGGTTCCCCATGGCAGCTCCTACAATGAGCAGTTCTTC. This sequence encodes CSKEVPHGSSYNEQFF.